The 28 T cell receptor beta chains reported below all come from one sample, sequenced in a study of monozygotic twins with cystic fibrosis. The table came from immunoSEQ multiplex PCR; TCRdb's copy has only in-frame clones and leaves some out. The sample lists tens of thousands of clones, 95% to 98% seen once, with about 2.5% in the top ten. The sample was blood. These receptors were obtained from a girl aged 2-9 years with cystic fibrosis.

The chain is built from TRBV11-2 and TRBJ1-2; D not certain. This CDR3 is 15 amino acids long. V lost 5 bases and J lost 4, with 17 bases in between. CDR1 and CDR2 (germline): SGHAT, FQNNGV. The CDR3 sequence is CASSPKPDTFYGYTF. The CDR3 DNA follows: TGTGCCAGCAGCCCCAAACCAGACACCTTCTATGGCTACACCTTC.

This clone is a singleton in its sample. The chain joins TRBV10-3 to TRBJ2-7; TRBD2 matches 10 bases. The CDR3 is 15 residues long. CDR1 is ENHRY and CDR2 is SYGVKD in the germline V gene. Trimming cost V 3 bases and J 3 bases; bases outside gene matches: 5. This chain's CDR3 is CAISDGPSGSYEQYF. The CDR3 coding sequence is TGTGCCATCAGTGATGGTCCTAGCGGGAGCTACGAGCAGTACTTC.

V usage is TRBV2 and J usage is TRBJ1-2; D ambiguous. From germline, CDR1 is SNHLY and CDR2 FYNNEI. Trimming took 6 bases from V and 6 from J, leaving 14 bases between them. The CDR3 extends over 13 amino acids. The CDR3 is CASRSMLLDGYTF. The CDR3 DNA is TGTGCCAGCAGGTCGATGCTATTGGATGGCTACACCTTC.

The CDR3 bases are TGTGCCAGCACCAACCCCCTGGGTCCTGGAGAGGAAAAACTGTTTTTT. Translation: CASTNPLGPGEEKLFF. The chain employs TRBV5-6 and TRBJ1-4; D uncertain. CDR1 is SGHDT and CDR2 is YYEEEE in the germline V gene. There are 16 residues in the CDR3. The ends were cut back, 6 bases at V and 8 bases at J, with 23 bases in the middle.

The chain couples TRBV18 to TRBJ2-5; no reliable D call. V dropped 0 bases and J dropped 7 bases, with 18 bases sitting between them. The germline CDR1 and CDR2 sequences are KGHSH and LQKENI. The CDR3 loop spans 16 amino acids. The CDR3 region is CASSPPSSRMVGTQYF. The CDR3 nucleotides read TGTGCCAGCTCACCACCGTCTTCCAGGATGGTTGGGACCCAGTACTTC.

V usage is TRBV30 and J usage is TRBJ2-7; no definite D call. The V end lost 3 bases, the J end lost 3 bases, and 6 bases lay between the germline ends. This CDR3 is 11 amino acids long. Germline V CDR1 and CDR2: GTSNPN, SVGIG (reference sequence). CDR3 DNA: TGTGCCTGGAGAGGTAGCTACGAGCAGTACTTC. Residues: CAWRGSYEQYF.

The CDR3 DNA sequence: TGTGCCAGCAGCCAAGAGAGGATAACTGAAGCTTTCTTT. It codes for CASSQERITEAFF. This chain connects TRBV14 to TRBJ1-1; D not resolved. Germline values: CDR1 SGHDN, CDR2 FVKESK. This CDR3 has 13 amino acids. The germline V and J ends were trimmed by 0 bases and 5 bases, with 7 bases remaining between them.

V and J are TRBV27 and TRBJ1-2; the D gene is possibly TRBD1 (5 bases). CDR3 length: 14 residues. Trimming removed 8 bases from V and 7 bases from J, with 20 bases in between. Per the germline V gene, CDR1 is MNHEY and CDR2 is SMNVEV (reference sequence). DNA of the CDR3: TGTGCCAGCCGTGGGGCAGCAGTCATCTCTGGCTACACCTTC. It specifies CASRGAAVISGYTF.

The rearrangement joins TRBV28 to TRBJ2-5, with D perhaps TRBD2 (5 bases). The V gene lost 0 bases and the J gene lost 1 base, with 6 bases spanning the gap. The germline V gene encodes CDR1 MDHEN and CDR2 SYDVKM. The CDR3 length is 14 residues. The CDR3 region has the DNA TGTGCCAGCAGTTTATGGGCGGGCCAAGAGACCCAGTACTTC. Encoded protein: CASSLWAGQETQYF.

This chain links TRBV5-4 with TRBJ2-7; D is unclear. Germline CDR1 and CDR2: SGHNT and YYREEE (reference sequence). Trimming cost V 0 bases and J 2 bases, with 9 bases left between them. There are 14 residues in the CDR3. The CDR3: CASSLERQTYEQYF. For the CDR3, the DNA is TGTGCCAGCAGCTTGGAGAGGCAGACCTACGAGCAGTACTTC.

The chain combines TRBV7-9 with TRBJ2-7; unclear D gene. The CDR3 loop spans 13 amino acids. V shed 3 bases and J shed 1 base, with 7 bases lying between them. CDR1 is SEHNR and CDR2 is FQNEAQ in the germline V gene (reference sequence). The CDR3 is CASSFDWSYEQYF. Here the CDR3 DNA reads TGTGCCAGCAGCTTCGACTGGTCCTACGAGCAGTACTTC.

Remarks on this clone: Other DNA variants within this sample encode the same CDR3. This CDR3 reads CASSLSTDTQYF. The CDR3 region has the DNA TGTGCCAGCAGCTTGAGTACAGATACGCAGTATTTT. The chain employs TRBV5-4 and TRBJ2-3; no definite D call. Trimming took off 1 base at V and 3 bases at J, with 3 bases between the two ends. The V gene's germline CDR1 is SGHNT and CDR2 YYREEE (reference sequence). CDR3 size: 12 residues.

CDR3 loop: CASSSLTSGLPYEQYF. CDR3 DNA sequence: TGTGCCAGCAGCTCCCTGACTAGCGGGCTTCCCTACGAGCAGTACTTC. The J gene is TRBJ2-7, the V gene TRBV28; 10 positions agree with TRBD2. Germline V CDR1 and CDR2: MDHEN, SYDVKM. The CDR3 consists of 16 residues. Trimming at V came to 6 bases and at J to 2 bases, leaving 10 bases not matched to a gene.

In DNA form, the CDR3 reads TGTGCCAGCAGCCCGACTAGGGAGCGGGACTTCGGTGAGCAGTTCTTC. Its protein is CASSPTRERDFGEQFF. The chain uses TRBV21-1 and TRBJ2-1; the table's D call, TRBD2, was not checked against the DNA. TRBV21-1 is a pseudogene locus. The CDR3 runs to 16 residues.

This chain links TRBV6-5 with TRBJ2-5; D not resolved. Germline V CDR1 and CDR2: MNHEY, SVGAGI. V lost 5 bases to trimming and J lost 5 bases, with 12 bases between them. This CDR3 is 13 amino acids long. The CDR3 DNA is TGTGCCAGCAGTCCACGATTCGGGGAGACCCAGTACTTC. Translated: CASSPRFGETQYF.

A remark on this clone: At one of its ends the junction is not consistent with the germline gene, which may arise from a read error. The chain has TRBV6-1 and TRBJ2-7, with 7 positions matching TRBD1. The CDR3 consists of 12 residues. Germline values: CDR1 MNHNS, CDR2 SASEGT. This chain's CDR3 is CAGRGTSYEQYF. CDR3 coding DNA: TGTGCCGGCAGGGGGACCTCCTACGAGCAGTACTTC.

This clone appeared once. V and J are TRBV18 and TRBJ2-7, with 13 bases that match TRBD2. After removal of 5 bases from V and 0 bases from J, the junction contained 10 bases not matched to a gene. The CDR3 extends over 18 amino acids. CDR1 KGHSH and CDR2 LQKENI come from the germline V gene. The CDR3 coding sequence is TGTGCCAGCTCATCGATACTAGCGGGAGGGCTCAGCTCCTACGAGCAGTACTTC. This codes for CASSSILAGGLSSYEQYF.

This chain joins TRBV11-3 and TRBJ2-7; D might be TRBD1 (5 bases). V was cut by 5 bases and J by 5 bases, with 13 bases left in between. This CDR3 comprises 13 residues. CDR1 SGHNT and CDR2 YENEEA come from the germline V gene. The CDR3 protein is CASSPLQGNEQYF. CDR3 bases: TGTGCCAGCAGCCCTCTGCAGGGAAACGAGCAGTACTTC.

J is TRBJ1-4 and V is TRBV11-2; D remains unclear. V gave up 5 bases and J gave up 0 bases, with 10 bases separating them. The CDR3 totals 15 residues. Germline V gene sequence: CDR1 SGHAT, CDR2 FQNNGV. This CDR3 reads CASSPQRPTNEKLFF. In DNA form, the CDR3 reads TGTGCCAGCAGCCCACAGCGGCCAACTAATGAAAAACTGTTTTTT. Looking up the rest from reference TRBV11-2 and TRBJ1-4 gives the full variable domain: EAGVAQSPRYKIIEKRQSVAFWCNPISGHATLYWYQQILGQGPKLLIQFQNNGVVDDSQLPKDRFSAERLKGVDSTLKIQPAKLEDSAVYLCASSPQRPTNEKLFFGSGTQLSVL.

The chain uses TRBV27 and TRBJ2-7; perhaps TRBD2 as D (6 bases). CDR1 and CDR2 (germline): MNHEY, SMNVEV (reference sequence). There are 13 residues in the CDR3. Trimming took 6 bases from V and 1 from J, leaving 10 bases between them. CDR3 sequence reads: CASSLTSSYEQYF. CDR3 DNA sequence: TGTGCCAGCAGCCTGACTAGTTCCTACGAGCAGTACTTC.

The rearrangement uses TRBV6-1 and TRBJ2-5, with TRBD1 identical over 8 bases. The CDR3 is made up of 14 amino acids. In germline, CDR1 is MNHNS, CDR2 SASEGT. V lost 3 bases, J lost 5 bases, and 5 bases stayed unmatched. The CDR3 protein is CASSEDRVLETQYF. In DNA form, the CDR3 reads TGTGCCAGCAGTGAGGACAGGGTTTTGGAGACCCAGTACTTC.

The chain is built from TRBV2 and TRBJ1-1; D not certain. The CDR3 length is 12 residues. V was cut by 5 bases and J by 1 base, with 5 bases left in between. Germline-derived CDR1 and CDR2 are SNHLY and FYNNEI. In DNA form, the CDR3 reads TGTGCCAGCAGTCGACAGAACACTGAAGCTTTCTTT. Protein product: CASSRQNTEAFF.

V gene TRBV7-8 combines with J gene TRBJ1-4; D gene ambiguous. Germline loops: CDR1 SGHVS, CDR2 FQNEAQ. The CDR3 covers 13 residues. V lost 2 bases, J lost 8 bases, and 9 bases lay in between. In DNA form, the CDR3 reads TGTGCCAGCAGCTTAAGGATGAAGGAAAAACTGTTTTTT. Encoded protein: CASSLRMKEKLFF.

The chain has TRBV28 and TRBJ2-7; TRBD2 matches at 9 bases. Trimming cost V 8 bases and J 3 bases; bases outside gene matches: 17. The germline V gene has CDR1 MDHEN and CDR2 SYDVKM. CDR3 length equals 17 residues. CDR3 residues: CASQAGGHDRADYEQYF. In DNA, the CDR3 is TGTGCCAGCCAAGCGGGAGGCCACGACCGTGCCGACTACGAGCAGTACTTC.

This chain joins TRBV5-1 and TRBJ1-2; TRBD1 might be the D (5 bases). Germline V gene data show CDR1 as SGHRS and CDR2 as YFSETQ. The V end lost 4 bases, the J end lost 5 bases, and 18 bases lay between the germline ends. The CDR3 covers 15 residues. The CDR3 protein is CASSPGEGRGYGYTF. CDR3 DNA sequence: TGCGCCAGCAGCCCTGGGGAGGGACGTGGTTATGGCTACACCTTC.

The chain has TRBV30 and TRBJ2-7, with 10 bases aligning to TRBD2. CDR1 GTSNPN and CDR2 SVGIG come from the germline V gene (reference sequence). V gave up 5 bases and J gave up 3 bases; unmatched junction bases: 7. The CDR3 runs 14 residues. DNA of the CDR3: TGTGCCTGGGTGAGGCTAGCGGGAGACTACGAGCAGTACTTC. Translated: CAWVRLAGDYEQYF.

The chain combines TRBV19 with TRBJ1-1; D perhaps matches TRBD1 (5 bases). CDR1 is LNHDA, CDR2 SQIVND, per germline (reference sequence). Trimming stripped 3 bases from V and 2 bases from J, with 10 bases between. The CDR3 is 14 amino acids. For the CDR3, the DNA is TGTGCCAGTAGTATTGCGACAGAAAACACTGAAGCTTTCTTT. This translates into CASSIATENTEAFF.

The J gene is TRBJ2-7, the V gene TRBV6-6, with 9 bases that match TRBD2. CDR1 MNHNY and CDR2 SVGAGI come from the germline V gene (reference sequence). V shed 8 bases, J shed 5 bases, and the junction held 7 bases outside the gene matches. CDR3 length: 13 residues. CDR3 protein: CASWREGLNEQYF. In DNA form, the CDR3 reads TGTGCCAGCTGGCGGGAGGGTTTAAACGAGCAGTACTTC.